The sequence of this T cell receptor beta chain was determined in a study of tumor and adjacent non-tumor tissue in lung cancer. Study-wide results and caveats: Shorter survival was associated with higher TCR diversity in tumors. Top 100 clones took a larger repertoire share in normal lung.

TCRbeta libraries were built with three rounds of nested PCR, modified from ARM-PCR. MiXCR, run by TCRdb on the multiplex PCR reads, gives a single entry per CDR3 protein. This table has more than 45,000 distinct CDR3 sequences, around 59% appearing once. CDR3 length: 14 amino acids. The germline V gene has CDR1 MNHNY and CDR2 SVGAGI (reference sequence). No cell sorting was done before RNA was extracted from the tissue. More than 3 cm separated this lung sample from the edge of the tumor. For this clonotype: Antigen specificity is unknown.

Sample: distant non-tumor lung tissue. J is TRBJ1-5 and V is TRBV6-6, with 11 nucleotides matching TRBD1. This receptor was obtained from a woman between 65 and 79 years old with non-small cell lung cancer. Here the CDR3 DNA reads TGTGCTAGCGGGTTAGGGACAGGGGGACAGCCCCAGCATTTT. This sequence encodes CASGLGTGGQPQHF.